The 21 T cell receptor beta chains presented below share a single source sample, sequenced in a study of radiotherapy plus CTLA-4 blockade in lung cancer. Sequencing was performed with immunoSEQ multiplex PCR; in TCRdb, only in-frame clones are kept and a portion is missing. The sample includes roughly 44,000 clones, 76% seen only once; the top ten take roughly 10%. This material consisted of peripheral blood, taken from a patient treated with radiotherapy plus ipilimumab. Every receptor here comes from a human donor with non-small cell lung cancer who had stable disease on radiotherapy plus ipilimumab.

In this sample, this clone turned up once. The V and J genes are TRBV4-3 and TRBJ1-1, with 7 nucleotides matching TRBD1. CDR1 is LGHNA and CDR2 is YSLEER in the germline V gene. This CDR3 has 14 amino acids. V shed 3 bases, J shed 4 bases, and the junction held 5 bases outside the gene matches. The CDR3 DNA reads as TGCGCCAGCAGCCAGGGACAGACGGTCACTGAAGCTTTCTTT. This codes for CASSQGQTVTEAFF.

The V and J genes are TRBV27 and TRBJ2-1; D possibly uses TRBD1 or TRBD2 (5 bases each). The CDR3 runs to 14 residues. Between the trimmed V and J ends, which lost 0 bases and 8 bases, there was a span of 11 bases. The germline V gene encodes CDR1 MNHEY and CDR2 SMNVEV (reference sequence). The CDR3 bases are TGTGCCAGCAGTTTATCTCGGGGACGGGATGAGCAGTTCTTC. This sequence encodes CASSLSRGRDEQFF.

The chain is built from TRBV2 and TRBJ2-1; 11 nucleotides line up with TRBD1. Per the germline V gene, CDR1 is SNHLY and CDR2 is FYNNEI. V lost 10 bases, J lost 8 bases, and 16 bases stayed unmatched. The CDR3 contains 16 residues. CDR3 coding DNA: TGTGCCACCTCCCTCGGGGCGGGGACAGGGGGGTATGAGCAGTTCTTC. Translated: CATSLGAGTGGYEQFF.

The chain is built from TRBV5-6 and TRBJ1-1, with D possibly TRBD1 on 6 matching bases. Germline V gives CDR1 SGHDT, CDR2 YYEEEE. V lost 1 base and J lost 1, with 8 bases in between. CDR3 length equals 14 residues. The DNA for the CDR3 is TGTGCCAGCAGCTTGTACAGGGCGAACACTGAAGCTTTCTTT. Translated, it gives CASSLYRANTEAFF.

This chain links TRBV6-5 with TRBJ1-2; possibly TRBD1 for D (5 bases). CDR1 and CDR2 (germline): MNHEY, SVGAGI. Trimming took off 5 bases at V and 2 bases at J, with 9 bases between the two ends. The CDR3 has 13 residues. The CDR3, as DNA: TGTGCCAGCAGTACAGGTCTAAACTATGGCTACACCTTC. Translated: CASSTGLNYGYTF.

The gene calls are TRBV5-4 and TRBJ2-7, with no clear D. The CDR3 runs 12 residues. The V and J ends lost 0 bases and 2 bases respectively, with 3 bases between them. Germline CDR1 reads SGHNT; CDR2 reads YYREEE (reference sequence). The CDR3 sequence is CASSLDTYEQYF. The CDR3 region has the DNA TGTGCCAGCAGCTTGGACACCTACGAGCAGTACTTC.

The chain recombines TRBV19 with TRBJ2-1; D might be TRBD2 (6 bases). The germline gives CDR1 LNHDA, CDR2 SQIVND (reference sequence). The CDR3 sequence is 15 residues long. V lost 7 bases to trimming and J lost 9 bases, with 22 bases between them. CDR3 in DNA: TGTGCCAGTACCACAACAGGTGGGGGGTTTGGTGAGCAGTTCTTC. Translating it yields CASTTTGGGFGEQFF.

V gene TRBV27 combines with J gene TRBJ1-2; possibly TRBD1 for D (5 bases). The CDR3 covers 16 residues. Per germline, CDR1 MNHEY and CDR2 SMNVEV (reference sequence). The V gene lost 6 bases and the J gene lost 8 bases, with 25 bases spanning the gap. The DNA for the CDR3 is TGTGCCAGCAGCCCCAACCTCGGTAGTAGGGGAAGCGGCTACACCTTC. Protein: CASSPNLGSRGSGYTF.

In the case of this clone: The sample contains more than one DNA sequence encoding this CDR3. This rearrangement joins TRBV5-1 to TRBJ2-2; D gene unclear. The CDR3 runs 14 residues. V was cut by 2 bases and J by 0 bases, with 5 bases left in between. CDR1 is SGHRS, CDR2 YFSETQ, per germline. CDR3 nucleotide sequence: TGCGCCAGCAGCTTAAACTCGAACACCGGGGAGCTGTTTTTT. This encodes CASSLNSNTGELFF. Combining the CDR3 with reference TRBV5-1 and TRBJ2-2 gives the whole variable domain KAGVTQTPRYLIKTRGQQVTLSCSPISGHRSVSWYQQTPGQGLQFLFEYFSETQRNKGNFPGRFSGRQFSNSRSEMNVSTLELGDSALYLCASSLNSNTGELFFGEGSRLTVL.

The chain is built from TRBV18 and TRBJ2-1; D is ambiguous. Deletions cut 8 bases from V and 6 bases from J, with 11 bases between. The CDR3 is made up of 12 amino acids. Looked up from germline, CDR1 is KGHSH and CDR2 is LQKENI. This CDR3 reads CASTRFSNEQFF. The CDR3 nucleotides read TGTGCCAGCACCCGATTCAGCAATGAGCAGTTCTTC.

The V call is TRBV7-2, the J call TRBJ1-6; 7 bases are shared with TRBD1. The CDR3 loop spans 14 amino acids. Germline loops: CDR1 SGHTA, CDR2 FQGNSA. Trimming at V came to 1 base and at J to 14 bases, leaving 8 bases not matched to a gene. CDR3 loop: CASSLGGQAPTLHF. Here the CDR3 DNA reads TGTGCCAGCAGCTTAGGAGGACAGGCTCCCACCCTCCACTTT.

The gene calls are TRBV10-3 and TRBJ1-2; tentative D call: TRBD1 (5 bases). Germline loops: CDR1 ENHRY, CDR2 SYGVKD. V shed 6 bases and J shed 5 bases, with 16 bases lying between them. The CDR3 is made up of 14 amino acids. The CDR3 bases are TGTGCCATCAGCGGACTGGTTGGGGCGTATGGCTACACCTTC. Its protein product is CAISGLVGAYGYTF.

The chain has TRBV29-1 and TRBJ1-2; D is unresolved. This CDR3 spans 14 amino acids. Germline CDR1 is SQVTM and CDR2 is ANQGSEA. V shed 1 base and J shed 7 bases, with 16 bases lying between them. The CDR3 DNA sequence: TGCAGCGTTGAAGCTTCAGAAAGGGAGGGTGGCTACACCTTC. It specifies CSVEASEREGGYTF.

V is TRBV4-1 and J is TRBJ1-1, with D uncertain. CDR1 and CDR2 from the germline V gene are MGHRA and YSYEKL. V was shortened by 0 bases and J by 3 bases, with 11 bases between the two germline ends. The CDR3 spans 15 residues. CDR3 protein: CASSQEPNLHTEAFF. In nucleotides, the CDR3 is TGCGCCAGCAGCCAAGAGCCCAACCTGCACACTGAAGCTTTCTTT.

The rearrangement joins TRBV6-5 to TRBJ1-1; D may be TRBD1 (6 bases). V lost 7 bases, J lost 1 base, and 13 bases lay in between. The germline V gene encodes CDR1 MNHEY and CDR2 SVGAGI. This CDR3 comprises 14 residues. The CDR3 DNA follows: TGTGCCAGCACCACTGCAGGGGAGAACACTGAAGCTTTCTTT. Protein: CASTTAGENTEAFF.

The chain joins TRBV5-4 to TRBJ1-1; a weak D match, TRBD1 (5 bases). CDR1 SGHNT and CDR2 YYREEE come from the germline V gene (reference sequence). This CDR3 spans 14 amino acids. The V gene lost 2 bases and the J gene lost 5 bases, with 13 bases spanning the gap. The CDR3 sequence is CASSFRGRSTEAFF. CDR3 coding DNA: TGTGCCAGCAGCTTTCGGGGGAGAAGTACTGAAGCTTTCTTT.

CDR3 coding DNA: TGTGCCAGCAGCCAAGATCTCCAGTACAATGAGCAGTTCTTC. Its translation: CASSQDLQYNEQFF. The chain carries TRBV4-2 and TRBJ2-1; unclear D gene. The CDR3 spans 14 residues. Germline CDR1 LGHNA, CDR2 YNFKEQ. Trimming left V 0 bases short and J 4 bases short, with 7 bases between.

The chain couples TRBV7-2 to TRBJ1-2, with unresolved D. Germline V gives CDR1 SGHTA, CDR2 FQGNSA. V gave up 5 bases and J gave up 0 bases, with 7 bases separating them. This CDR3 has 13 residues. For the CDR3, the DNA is TGTGCCAGCAGCCCGAGAACTAACTATGGCTACACCTTC. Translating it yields CASSPRTNYGYTF. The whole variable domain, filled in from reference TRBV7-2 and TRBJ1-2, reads GAGVSQSPSNKVTEKGKDVELRCDPISGHTALYWYRQSLGQGLEFLIYFQGNSAPDKSGLPSDRFSAERTGGSVSTLTIQRTQQEDSAVYLCASSPRTNYGYTFGSGTRLTVV.

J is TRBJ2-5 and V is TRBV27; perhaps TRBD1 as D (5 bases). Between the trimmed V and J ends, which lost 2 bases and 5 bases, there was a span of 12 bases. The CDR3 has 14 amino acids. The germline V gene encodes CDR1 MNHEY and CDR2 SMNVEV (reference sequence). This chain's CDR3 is CASSLQGMGETQYF. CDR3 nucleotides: TGTGCCAGCAGTTTACAGGGCATGGGGGAGACCCAGTACTTC.

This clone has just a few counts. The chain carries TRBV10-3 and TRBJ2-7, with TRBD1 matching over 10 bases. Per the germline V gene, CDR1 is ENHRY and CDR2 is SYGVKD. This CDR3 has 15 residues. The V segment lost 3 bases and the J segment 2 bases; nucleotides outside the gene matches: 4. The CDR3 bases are TGTGCCATCAGTGACACCGGGACAGGGGCCTACGAGCAGTACGTC. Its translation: CAISDTGTGAYEQYV.

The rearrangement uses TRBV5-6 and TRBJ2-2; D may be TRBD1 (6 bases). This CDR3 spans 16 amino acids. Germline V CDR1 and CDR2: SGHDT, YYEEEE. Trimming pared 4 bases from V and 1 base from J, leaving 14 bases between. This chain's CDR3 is CASSVGLTGNTGELFF. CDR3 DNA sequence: TGTGCCAGCAGCGTGGGGTTGACAGGGAACACCGGGGAGCTGTTTTTT.